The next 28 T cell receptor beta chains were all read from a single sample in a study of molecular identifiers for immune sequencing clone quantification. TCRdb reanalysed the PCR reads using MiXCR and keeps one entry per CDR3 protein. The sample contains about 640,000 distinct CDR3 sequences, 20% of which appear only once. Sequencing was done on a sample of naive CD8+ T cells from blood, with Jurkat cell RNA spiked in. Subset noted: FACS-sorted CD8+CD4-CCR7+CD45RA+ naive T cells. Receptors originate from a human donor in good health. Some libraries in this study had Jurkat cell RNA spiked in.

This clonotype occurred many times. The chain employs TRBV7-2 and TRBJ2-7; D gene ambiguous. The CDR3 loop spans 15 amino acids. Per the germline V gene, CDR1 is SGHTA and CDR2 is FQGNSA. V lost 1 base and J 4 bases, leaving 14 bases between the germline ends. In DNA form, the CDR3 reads TGTGCCAGCAGCTTAGGAGGACCAGGCACTTACGAGCAGTACTTC. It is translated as CASSLGGPGTYEQYF.

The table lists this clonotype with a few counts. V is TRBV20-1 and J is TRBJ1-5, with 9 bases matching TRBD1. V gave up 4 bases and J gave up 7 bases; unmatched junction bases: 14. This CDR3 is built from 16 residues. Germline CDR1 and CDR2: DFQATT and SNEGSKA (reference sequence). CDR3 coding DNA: TGCAGTGCTATGCCACTAGGGACAGGGCTCGAGCAGCCCCAGCATTTT. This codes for CSAMPLGTGLEQPQHF.

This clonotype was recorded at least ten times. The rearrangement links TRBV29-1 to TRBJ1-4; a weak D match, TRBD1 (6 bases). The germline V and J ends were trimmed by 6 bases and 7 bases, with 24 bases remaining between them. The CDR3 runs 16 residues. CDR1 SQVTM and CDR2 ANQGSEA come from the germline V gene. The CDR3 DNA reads TGCAGCGTAGAAACTCCATACAGGGTAGAGGGTGAAAAACTGTTTTTT. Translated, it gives CSVETPYRVEGEKLFF.

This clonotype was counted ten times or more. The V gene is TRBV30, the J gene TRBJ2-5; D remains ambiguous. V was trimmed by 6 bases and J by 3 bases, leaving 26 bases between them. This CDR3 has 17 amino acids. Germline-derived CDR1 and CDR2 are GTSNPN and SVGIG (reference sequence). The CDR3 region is CACTAWTSSGPEETQYF. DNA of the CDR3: TGTGCCTGTACCGCCTGGACCTCATCTGGGCCAGAAGAGACCCAGTACTTC. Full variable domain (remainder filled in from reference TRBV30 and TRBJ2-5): SQTIHQWPATLVQPVGSPLSLECTVEGTSNPNLYWYRQAAGRGLQLLFYSVGIGQISSEVPQNLSASRPQDRQFILSSKKLLLSDSGFYLCACTAWTSSGPEETQYFGPGTRLLVL.

DNA of the CDR3: TGTGCCAGCAGTTTGGCGGGAGTGGCGTTCGAGCAGTACTTC. This gives the protein CASSLAGVAFEQYF. The chain recombines TRBV27 with TRBJ2-7, with 7 bases aligning to TRBD2. CDR3 size: 14 residues. V shed 3 bases and J 6 bases; nucleotides not matched to a gene: 8. Germline V gene data show CDR1 as MNHEY and CDR2 as SMNVEV (reference sequence).

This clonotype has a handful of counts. CDR3 residues: CSAWTSGSNYEQYF. The CDR3 DNA sequence: TGCAGTGCGTGGACTAGCGGGAGCAACTACGAGCAGTACTTC. The chain employs TRBV20-1 and TRBJ2-7; 13 nucleotides align to TRBD2. Germline assignment: CDR1 DFQATT and CDR2 SNEGSKA (reference sequence). Trimming removed 6 bases from V and 3 bases from J; junction bases left unmatched: 5. This CDR3 comprises 14 residues.

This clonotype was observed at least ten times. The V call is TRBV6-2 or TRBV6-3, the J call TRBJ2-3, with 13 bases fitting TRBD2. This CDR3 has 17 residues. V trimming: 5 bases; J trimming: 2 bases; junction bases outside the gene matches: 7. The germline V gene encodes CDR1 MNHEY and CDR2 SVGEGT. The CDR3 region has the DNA TGTGCCAGCAGTCCCGGACTAGCGGGAGACCACACAGATACGCAGTATTTT. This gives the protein CASSPGLAGDHTDTQYF.

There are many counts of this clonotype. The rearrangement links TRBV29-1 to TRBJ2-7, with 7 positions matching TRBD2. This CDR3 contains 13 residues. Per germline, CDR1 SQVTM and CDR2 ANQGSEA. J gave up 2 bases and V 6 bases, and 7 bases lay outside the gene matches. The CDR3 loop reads CSVGEGSPYEQYF. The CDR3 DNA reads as TGCAGCGTCGGGGAGGGATCCCCCTACGAGCAGTACTTC.

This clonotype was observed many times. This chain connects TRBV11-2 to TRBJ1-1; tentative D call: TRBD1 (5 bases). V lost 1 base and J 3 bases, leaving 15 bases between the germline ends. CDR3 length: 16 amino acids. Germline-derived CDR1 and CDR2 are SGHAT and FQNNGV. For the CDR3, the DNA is TGTGCCAGCAGCTTAGGAGGTGGGGGGGTCCACACTGAAGCTTTCTTT. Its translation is CASSLGGGGVHTEAFF. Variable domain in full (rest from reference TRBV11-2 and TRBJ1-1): EAGVAQSPRYKIIEKRQSVAFWCNPISGHATLYWYQQILGQGPKLLIQFQNNGVVDDSQLPKDRFSAERLKGVDSTLKIQPAKLEDSAVYLCASSLGGGGVHTEAFFGQGTRLTVV.

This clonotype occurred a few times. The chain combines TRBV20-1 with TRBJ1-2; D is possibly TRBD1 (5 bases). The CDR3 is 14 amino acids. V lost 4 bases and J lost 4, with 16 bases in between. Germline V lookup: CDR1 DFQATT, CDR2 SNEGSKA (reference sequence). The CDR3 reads CSATLPTVSYGYTF. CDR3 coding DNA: TGCAGTGCTACCCTACCGACAGTTTCCTATGGCTACACCTTC.

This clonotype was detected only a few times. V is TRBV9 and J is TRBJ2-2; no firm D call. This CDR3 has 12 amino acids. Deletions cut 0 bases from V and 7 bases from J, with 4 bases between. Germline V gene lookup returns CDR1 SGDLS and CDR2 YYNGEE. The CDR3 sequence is CASSVVIGELFF. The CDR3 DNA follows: TGTGCCAGCAGCGTAGTAATCGGGGAGCTGTTTTTT.

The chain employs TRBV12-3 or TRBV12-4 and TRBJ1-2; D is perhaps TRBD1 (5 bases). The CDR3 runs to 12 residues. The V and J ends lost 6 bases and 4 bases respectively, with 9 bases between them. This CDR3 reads CASSDSPYGYTF. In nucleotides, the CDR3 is TGTGCCAGCAGCGACAGTCCCTATGGCTACACCTTC.

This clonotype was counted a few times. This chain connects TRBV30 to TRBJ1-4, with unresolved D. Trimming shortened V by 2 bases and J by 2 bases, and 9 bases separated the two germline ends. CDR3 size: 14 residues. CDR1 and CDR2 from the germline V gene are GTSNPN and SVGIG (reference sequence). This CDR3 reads CAWSTIRTNEKLFF. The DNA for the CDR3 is TGTGCCTGGAGTACAATACGGACTAATGAAAAACTGTTTTTT.

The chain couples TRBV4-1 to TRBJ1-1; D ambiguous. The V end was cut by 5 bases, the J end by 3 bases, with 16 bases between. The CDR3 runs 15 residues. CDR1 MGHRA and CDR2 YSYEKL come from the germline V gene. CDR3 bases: TGCGCCAGCAGCAGAACGGTAGCCGGGGACACTGAAGCTTTCTTT. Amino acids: CASSRTVAGDTEAFF.

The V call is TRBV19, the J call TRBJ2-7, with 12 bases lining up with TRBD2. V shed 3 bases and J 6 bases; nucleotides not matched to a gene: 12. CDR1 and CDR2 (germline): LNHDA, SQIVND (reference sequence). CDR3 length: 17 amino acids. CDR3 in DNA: TGTGCCAGTAGTATGGGGACCCGGGGACTAGCGGGCGCCGAGCAGTACTTC. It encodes CASSMGTRGLAGAEQYF.

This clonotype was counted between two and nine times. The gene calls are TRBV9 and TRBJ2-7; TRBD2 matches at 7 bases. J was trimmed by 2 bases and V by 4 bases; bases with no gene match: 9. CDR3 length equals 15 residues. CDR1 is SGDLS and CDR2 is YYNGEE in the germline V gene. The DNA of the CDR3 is TGTGCCAGCAGCCGGGCCAGCGGGAAAACCTACGAGCAGTACTTC. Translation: CASSRASGKTYEQYF.

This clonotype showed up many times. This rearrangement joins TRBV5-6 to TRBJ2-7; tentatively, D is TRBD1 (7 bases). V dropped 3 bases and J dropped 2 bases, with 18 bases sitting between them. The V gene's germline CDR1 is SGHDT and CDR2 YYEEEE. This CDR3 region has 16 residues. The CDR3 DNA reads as TGTGCCAGCAGCTCAGAACAGGGGAGGAACCCCTACGAGCAGTACTTC. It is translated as CASSSEQGRNPYEQYF.

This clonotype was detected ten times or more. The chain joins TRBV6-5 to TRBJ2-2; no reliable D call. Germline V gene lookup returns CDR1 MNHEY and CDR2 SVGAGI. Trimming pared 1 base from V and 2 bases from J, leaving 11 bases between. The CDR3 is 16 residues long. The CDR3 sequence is CASSYFRILNTGELFF. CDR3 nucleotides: TGTGCCAGCAGTTACTTCCGGATATTAAACACCGGGGAGCTGTTTTTT.

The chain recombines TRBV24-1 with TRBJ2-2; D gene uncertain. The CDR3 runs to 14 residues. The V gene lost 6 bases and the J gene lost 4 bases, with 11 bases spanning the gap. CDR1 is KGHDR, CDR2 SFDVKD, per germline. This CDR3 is CATSSTSTTGELFF. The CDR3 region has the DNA TGTGCCACCAGTAGCACAAGTACCACCGGGGAGCTGTTTTTT.

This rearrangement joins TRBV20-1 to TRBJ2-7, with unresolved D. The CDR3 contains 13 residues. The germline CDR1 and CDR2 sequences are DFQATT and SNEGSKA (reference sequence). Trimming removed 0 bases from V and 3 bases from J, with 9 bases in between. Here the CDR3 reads CSARDILYYEQYF. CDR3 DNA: TGCAGTGCTAGAGATATACTCTACTACGAGCAGTACTTC.

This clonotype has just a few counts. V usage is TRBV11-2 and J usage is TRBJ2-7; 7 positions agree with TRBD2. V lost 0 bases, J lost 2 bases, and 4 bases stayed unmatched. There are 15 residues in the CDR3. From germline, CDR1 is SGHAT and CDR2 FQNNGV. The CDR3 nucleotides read TGTGCCAGCAGCTTAGACCCGGGGGGTGCCTACGAGCAGTACTTC. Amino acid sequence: CASSLDPGGAYEQYF.

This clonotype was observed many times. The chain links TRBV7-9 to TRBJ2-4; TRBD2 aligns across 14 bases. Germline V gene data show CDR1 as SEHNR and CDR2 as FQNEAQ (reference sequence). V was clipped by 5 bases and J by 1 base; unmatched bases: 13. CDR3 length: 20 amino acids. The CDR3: CASSAQAGTSGRRAKNIQYF. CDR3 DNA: TGTGCCAGCAGCGCACAAGCCGGGACTAGCGGGAGAAGGGCCAAAAACATTCAGTACTTC.

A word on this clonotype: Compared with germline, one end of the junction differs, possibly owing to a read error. In DNA, the CDR3 is TGTGCCACCAACAGAGAAGGGGGATGGACAGGGATGTACGCTGAAGCTTTCTTT. This translates into CATNREGGWTGMYAEAFF. This chain links TRBV15 with TRBJ1-1, with 8 bases identical to TRBD1. Germline CDR1 and CDR2: LNHNV and YYDKDF (reference sequence). This CDR3 has 18 amino acids.

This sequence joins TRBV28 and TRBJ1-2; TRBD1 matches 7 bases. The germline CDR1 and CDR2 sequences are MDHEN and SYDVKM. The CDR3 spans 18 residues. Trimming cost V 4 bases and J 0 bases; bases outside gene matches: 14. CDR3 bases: TGTGCCAGCAGTTCACCCACATTGACAGGGTCCCCTAACTATGGCTACACCTTC. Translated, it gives CASSSPTLTGSPNYGYTF.

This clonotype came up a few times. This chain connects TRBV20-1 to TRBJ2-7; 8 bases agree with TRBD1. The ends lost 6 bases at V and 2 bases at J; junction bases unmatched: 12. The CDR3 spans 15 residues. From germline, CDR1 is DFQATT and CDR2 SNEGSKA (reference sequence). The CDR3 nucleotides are TGCAGTGCAAACGAGGGGGACAGGACAACCTACGAGCAGTACTTC. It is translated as CSANEGDRTTYEQYF.

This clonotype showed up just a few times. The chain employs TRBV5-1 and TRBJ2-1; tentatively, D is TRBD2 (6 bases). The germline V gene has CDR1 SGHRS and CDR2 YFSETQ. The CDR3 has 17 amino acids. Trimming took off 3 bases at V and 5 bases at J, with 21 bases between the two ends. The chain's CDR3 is CASSWGGATEIDNEQFF. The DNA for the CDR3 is TGCGCCAGCAGCTGGGGCGGGGCGACTGAGATCGACAATGAGCAGTTCTTC.

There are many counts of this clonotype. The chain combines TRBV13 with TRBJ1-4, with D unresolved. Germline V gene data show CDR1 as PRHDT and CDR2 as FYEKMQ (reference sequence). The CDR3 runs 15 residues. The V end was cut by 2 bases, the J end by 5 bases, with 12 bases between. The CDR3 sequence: CASSLTRSRNEKLFF. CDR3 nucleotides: TGTGCCAGCAGCTTAACACGGAGTAGAAATGAAAAACTGTTTTTT. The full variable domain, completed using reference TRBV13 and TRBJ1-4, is AAGVIQSPRHLIKEKRETATLKCYPIPRHDTVYWYQQGPGQDPQFLISFYEKMQSDKGSIPDRFSAQQFSDYHSELNMSSLELGDSALYFCASSLTRSRNEKLFFGSGTQLSVL.

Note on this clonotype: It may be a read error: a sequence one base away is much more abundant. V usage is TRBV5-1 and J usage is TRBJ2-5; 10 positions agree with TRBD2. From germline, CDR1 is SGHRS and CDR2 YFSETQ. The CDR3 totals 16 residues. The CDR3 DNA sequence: TGCGTCAGCAGCGGAGCTAGCGGGGGCCCCGCGGAGACCCAGTACTTC. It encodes CVSSGASGGPAETQYF.